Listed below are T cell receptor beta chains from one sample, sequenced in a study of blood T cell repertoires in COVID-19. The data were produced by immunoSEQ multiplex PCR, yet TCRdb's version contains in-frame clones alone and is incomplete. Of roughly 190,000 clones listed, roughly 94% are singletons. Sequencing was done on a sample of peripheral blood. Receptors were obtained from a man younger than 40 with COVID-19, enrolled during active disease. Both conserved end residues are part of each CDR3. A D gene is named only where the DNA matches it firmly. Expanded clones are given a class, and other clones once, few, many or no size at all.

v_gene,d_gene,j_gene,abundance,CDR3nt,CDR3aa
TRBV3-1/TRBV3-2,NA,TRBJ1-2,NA,TGTGCCAGCAGCCAAGGCGGTGGTTATGGCTACACCTTC,CASSQGGGYGYTF
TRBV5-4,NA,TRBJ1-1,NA,TGTGCCAGCAGCTTAACCGGGGAGCACACTGAAGCTTTCTTT,CASSLTGEHTEAFF
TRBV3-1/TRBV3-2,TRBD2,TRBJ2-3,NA,TGTGCCAGCAGCCGCATGGGACTAGCGGGGGGATCTAGCACAGATACGCAGTATTTT,CASSRMGLAGGSSTDTQYF
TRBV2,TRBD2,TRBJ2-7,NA,TGTGCCAGCAGTGAGGTCCCAGCGGGGGTAGCCTACGAGCAGTACTTC,CASSEVPAGVAYEQYF
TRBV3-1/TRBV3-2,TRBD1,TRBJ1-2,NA,TGTGCCAGCAGCTTTAGACAGGGAGTAACCTATGGCTACACCTTC,CASSFRQGVTYGYTF
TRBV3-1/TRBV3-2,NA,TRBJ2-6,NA,TGTGCCAGCAGCCAAGACAGCTCTGGGGCCAACGTCCTGACTTTC,CASSQDSSGANVLTF
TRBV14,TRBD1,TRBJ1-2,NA,TGTGCCAGCAGCCGGGACAGGAACTATGGCTACACCTTC,CASSRDRNYGYTF
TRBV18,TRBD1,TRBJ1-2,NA,TGTGCCAGCTGGGCAGGGGGCGACTACACCTTC,CASWAGGDYTF
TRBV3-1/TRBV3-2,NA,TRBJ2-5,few,TGTGCCAGCAGCCAAGACCCCGGGGCCCAGTACTTC,CASSQDPGAQYF
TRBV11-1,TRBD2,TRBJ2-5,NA,TGTGCCAGCAGCCGGACTAGCGGCCACCAAGAGACCCAGTACTTC,CASSRTSGHQETQYF
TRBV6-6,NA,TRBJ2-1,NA,TGTGCCAGCAGTTCCAGACTAGGTGAGCAGTTCTTC,CASSSRLGEQFF
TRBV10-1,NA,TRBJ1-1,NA,TGCGCCAGCAGTGAGGGCAGGCCGGACACTGAAGCTTTCTTT,CASSEGRPDTEAFF
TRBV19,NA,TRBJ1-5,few,TGTGCCAGTAGTATTATCGGTTCCCGACAGCCCCAGCATTTT,CASSIIGSRQPQHF
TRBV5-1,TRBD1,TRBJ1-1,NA,TGCGCCAGCAGCCGGACAGGGTTGTACACTGAAGCTTTCTTT,CASSRTGLYTEAFF
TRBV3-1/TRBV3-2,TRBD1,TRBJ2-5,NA,TGTGCCAGCAGCCAAGAGGGGACAGGGGAAGAGACCCAGTACTTC,CASSQEGTGEETQYF
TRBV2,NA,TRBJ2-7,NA,TGTGCCAGCCAACAGGGTAGCCTCCTTGGGTACGAGCAGTACTTC,CASQQGSLLGYEQYF
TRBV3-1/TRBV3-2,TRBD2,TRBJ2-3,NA,TGTGCCAGCAGCCATCAGGGACTAGCAGCAGATACGCAGTATTTT,CASSHQGLAADTQYF
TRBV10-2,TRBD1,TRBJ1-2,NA,TGCGCCAGCAGTGGGACAGGGGCGGCTGGCTACACCTTC,CASSGTGAAGYTF
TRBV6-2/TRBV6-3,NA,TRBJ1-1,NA,TGTGCCAGCAGTTATCGGGGGGCCAACACTGAAGCTTTCTTT,CASSYRGANTEAFF
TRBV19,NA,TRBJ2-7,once,TGTGCCACCCGGGGGAACTCCTACGAGCAGTACTTC,CATRGNSYEQYF
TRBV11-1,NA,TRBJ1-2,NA,TGTGCCAGCAGCTTAGTTCACGGAGCTAACTATGGCTACACCTTC,CASSLVHGANYGYTF
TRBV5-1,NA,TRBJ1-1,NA,TGCGCCAGCAGCTTGGGCGGTACATCCATGAACACTGAAGCTTTCTTT,CASSLGGTSMNTEAFF
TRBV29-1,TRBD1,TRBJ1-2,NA,TGCAGCGTTGAAGATCTCGGGACAGGCTACTATGGCTACACCTTC,CSVEDLGTGYYGYTF
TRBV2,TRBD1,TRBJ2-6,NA,TGTGCCAGTGTGGGACAGGGCTGGGGGGCCAACGTCCTGACTTTC,CASVGQGWGANVLTF
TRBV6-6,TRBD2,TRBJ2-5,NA,TGTGCCAGCAGTCGACTAGCGGGGGGCTTCTCTGGGGAGACCCAGTACTTC,CASSRLAGGFSGETQYF
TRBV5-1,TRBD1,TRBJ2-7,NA,TGCGCCAGCAGCCGCGGGACAGGGTCAACCTACGAGCAGTACTTC,CASSRGTGSTYEQYF
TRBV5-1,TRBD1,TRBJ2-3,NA,TGCGCCAGCAGCTTGGGGACAGGGGAAGATACGCAGTATTTT,CASSLGTGEDTQYF
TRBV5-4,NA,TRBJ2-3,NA,TGTGCCAGCAGCCCCCGCGACGGGGGTAGCACAGATACGCAGTATTTT,CASSPRDGGSTDTQYF
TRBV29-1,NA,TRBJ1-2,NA,TGCAGCGCTCCGGTCAGGGAGGAATATGGCTACACCTTC,CSAPVREEYGYTF
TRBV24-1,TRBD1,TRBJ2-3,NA,TGTGCCACCAGTGACCCCGGACAGGGGTCTAGCACAGATACGCAGTATTTT,CATSDPGQGSSTDTQYF
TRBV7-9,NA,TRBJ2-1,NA,TGTGCCAGCAGCTTAGAGGCGGGTTTTTCCTACAATGAGCAGTTCTTC,CASSLEAGFSYNEQFF
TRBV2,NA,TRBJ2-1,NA,TGTGCCAGCTCAGACCCGGGACAGGGAAGCGGGGGGAGCCAGTTCTTC,CASSDPGQGSGGSQFF
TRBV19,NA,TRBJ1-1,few,TGTGCCAGTAGTGAGTTGCGGGGCACTGAAGCTTTCTTT,CASSELRGTEAFF
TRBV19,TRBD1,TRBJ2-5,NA,TGTGCCAGTAGTTCCAGTCCCGGGACAGGGTTGGAGACCCAGTACTTC,CASSSSPGTGLETQYF
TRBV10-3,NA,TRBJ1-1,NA,TGTGCCATCAGTGGAACGGGGGGGGACACTGAAGCTTTCTTT,CAISGTGGDTEAFF
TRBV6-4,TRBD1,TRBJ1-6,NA,TGTGCCAGCAGTGTCGACGGGACAGGGAATTCACCCCTCCACTTT,CASSVDGTGNSPLHF
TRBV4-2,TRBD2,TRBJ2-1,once,TGTGCCAGCAGCCAAGATCGGGTAGCGGGGGGGCTCACCTACAATGAGCAGTTCTTC,CASSQDRVAGGLTYNEQFF
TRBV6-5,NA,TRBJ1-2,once,TGTGCCAGCAGACGGGGTGATGGCTACACCTTC,CASRRGDGYTF
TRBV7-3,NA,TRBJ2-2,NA,TGTGCCAGCAGCCCGACACGGCCGAACACCGGGGAGCTGTTTTTT,CASSPTRPNTGELFF
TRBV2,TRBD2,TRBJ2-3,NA,TGTGCCAGCAGTGAAAGTGGGACTAGCGGGGGGGCGGAAACAGATACGCAGTATTTT,CASSESGTSGGAETDTQYF
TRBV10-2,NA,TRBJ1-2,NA,TGCGCCAGCAGTGGCCCCCCCCAGGGGTGGGGTAGTGACTATGGCTACACCTTC,CASSGPPQGWGSDYGYTF
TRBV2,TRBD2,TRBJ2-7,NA,TGTGCCAGCAGTGAAGGGCTAGCGGGGACCTACGAGCAGTACTTC,CASSEGLAGTYEQYF
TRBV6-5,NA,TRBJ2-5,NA,TGTGCCAGCAGTAACTACAGGGCGCTAAGGGAGACCCAGTACTTC,CASSNYRALRETQYF
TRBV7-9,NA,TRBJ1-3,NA,TGTGCCAGCAGCTTAATGGCAGGGGATTTGTCTGGAAACACCATATATTTT,CASSLMAGDLSGNTIYF
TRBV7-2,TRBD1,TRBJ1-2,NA,TGTGCCAGCAGCAAACCACCGGGACAGGAGTTTGGCTACACCTTC,CASSKPPGQEFGYTF
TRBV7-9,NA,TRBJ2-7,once,TGTGCCAGCAGCTTAGTGACAGACTCCTACGAGCAGTACTTC,CASSLVTDSYEQYF
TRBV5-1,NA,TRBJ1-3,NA,TGCGCCAGCGGTTCCGGGACAATCTCTGGAAACACCATATATTTT,CASGSGTISGNTIYF
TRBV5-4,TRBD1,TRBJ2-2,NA,TGTGCCAGCACAAGACAGGGGACCACCGGGGAGCTGTTTTTT,CASTRQGTTGELFF
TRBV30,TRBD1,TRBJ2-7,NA,TGTGCCTGGAGCGCGTGGATGGGACAGGGTGTATACGAGCAGTACTTC,CAWSAWMGQGVYEQYF
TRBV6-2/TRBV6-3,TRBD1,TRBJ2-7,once,TGTGCCAGCAGTAGGGGACAGGGAATAGGTGAGCAGTACTTC,CASSRGQGIGEQYF
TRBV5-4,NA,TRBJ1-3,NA,TGTGCCAGCAGCTTGGCCGGACGGGAGGACACCATATATTTT,CASSLAGREDTIYF
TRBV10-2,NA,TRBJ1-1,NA,TGCGCCAGCAGTGAGTCGGGAGTTTGGGGTCGGTCGAACACTGAAGCTTTCTTT,CASSESGVWGRSNTEAFF